These 30 T cell receptor beta chains share one sample of origin, sequenced in a study of T cells expressing NK-cell markers. No DNA is given; TCRdb re-called the 5' RACE reads and lists each CDR3 protein once. The repertoire table contains around 100,000 distinct CDR3 sequences. Sequenced: blood T cells: a sorted CD56 or NKG2C T cell subset, CD4+ or CD8+ T cells, or bulk PBMC T cells (not recorded which). The receptors here all came from a woman between 18 and 69 years old in good health.

The chain couples TRBV4-3 to TRBJ2-1; TCRdb indicates TRBD2, and absent DNA this call remains unverified. Looked up from germline, CDR1 is LGHNA and CDR2 is YSLEER. The CDR3 has 12 amino acids. The CDR3 loop reads CASSQDERGQFF.

V is TRBV14 and J is TRBJ2-1. This CDR3 has 14 residues. CDR1 is SGHDN and CDR2 is FVKESK in the germline V gene. CDR3 residues: CASSPGEGPWEQFF.

V usage is TRBV29-1 and J usage is TRBJ1-1; the D gene TCRdb calls, TRBD1, cannot be checked with no DNA. The germline V gene encodes CDR1 SQVTM and CDR2 ANQGSEA. The CDR3 covers 14 residues. The CDR3 loop reads CSVVGTGMNTEAFF.

The J gene is TRBJ1-1, the V gene TRBV29-1; TCRdb reports TRBD1, a call that lacks DNA to check it against. The CDR3 is 14 amino acids. Germline V gene lookup returns CDR1 SQVTM and CDR2 ANQGSEA. CDR3: CSVEFWGSGTEAFF.

The chain's CDR3 is CSASAGTRNYGYTF. This rearrangement joins TRBV20-1 to TRBJ1-2. This CDR3 is built from 14 residues. The germline CDR1 and CDR2 sequences are DFQATT and SNEGSKA (reference sequence).

The chain is built from TRBV4-2 and TRBJ1-2; as DNA is missing, the TRBD1 call by TCRdb cannot be tested. There are 16 residues in the CDR3. CDR1 and CDR2 from the germline V gene are LGHNA and YNFKEQ. The CDR3 spells CASSQGRDRAVVGYTF.

The rearrangement links TRBV6-2 or TRBV6-3 to TRBJ2-7; there is no DNA to check the TCRdb D call of TRBD1. This CDR3 comprises 14 residues. Germline V CDR1 and CDR2: MNHEY, SVGEGT. The chain's CDR3 is CASSSGTVAYEQYF.

CDR3 amino acids: CASSHSGPGDTQYF. The chain uses TRBV7-9 and TRBJ2-3; as DNA is missing, the TRBD1 call by TCRdb cannot be tested. The CDR3 sequence is 14 residues long. Germline CDR1 and CDR2: SEHNR and FQNEAQ (reference sequence). Supplemented by reference TRBV7-9 and TRBJ2-3, the full variable domain reads DTGVSQNPRHKITKRGQNVTFRCDPISEHNRLYWYRQTLGQGPEFLTYFQNEAQLEKSRLLSDRFSAERPKGSFSTLEIQRTEQGDSAMYLCASSHSGPGDTQYFGPGTRLTVL.

V gene TRBV7-9 combines with J gene TRBJ2-3; TCRdb indicates TRBD1, and absent DNA this call remains unverified. The CDR3 is made up of 14 amino acids. In germline, CDR1 is SEHNR, CDR2 FQNEAQ (reference sequence). This CDR3 reads CASSHRQDPDTQYF.

The chain is built from TRBV4-3 and TRBJ2-5; TCRdb indicates TRBD2, and absent DNA this call remains unverified. The CDR3 runs to 15 residues. The germline V gene has CDR1 LGHNA and CDR2 YSLEER. The CDR3 spells CASSQDILAGETQYF.

The CDR3 loop is CASSIERGLQETQYF. This chain connects TRBV19 to TRBJ2-5; TCRdb's D call of TRBD2 is untestable without DNA. CDR3 length: 15 residues. Germline CDR1 is LNHDA and CDR2 is SQIVND (reference sequence).

The rearrangement links TRBV7-9 to TRBJ2-1; TCRdb designates TRBD1, a call that cannot be tested without DNA. The CDR3 spans 12 residues. Germline CDR1 reads SEHNR; CDR2 reads FQNEAQ (reference sequence). CDR3 amino acids: CASSPDNNEQFF. Based on the CDR3 plus reference TRBV7-9 and TRBJ2-1, the full variable domain is DTGVSQNPRHKITKRGQNVTFRCDPISEHNRLYWYRQTLGQGPEFLTYFQNEAQLEKSRLLSDRFSAERPKGSFSTLEIQRTEQGDSAMYLCASSPDNNEQFFGPGTRLTVL.

The rearrangement uses TRBV9 and TRBJ2-1; lacking DNA, the TRBD1 call made by TCRdb goes unchecked. The CDR3 totals 16 residues. Germline CDR1 and CDR2: SGDLS and YYNGEE. The CDR3 is CASSSGQGGVYNEQFF.

The gene calls are TRBV3-1 and TRBJ2-2; with no DNA, the TCRdb D assignment of TRBD1 cannot be verified. Per germline, CDR1 LGHDT and CDR2 YNNKEL (reference sequence). The CDR3 is made up of 14 amino acids. The CDR3 loop reads CASSPGHTTGELFF.

This sequence joins TRBV9 and TRBJ2-3; TCRdb's D gene call, TRBD2, goes unchecked for lack of DNA. Germline assignment: CDR1 SGDLS and CDR2 YYNGEE. The CDR3 totals 15 residues. The CDR3 is CASRASSGVTDTQYF.

J is TRBJ2-2 and V is TRBV11-2. CDR1 SGHAT and CDR2 FQNNGV come from the germline V gene. The CDR3 sequence is 13 residues long. CDR3 residues: CASSLWVTGELFF.

The chain employs TRBV30 and TRBJ2-1; TCRdb's D call of TRBD2 is untestable without DNA. CDR1 and CDR2 (germline): GTSNPN, SVGIG (reference sequence). The CDR3 is 14 residues long. The CDR3 reads CAWSDTSGMNEQFF.

The chain links TRBV11-2 to TRBJ2-1; TCRdb calls TRBD1, which cannot be checked without DNA. Germline loops: CDR1 SGHAT, CDR2 FQNNGV. This CDR3 region has 14 residues. This chain's CDR3 is CASSFAGGVSEQFF.

The rearrangement joins TRBV19 to TRBJ2-2. The CDR3 runs 14 residues. CDR1 is LNHDA and CDR2 is SQIVND in the germline V gene (reference sequence). The CDR3 reads CASSILGNTGELFF.

This chain joins TRBV7-8 and TRBJ1-5; TCRdb lists TRBD1, though no DNA is available to test this call. CDR3 size: 14 residues. Germline lookup yields CDR1 SGHVS and CDR2 FQNEAQ. The CDR3 spells CASSLSPDDQPQHF. The variable domain in full, with the rest retrieved from reference TRBV7-8 and TRBJ1-5, is GAGVSQSPRYKVAKRGQDVALRCDPISGHVSLFWYQQALGQGPEFLTYFQNEAQLDKSGLPSDRFFAERPEGSVSTLKIQRTQQEDSAVYLCASSLSPDDQPQHFGDGTRLSIL.

The chain employs TRBV7-3 and TRBJ2-3; with no DNA, the TCRdb D assignment of TRBD1 cannot be verified. Per the germline V gene, CDR1 is SGHTA and CDR2 is FQGTGA. This CDR3 has 16 amino acids. CDR3 sequence: CASSLIGTGNTDTQYF.

The chain recombines TRBV24-1 with TRBJ2-7; TCRdb's D call, TRBD2, is unchecked because there is no DNA. This CDR3 region has 12 residues. In germline, CDR1 is KGHDR, CDR2 SFDVKD. The chain's CDR3 is CATSGEGYEQYF.

The V call is TRBV29-1, the J call TRBJ2-5. CDR1 is SQVTM, CDR2 ANQGSEA, per germline. This CDR3 region has 12 residues. The CDR3 loop is CSVNGYQETQYF.

V gene TRBV28 combines with J gene TRBJ1-1; the D gene TCRdb calls, TRBD1, cannot be checked with no DNA. The germline V gene has CDR1 MDHEN and CDR2 SYDVKM. The CDR3 loop spans 16 amino acids. The CDR3 spells CASSPRTGIPDTEAFF. Looking up the rest from reference TRBV28 and TRBJ1-1 gives the full variable domain: DVKVTQSSRYLVKRTGEKVFLECVQDMDHENMFWYRQDPGLGLRLIYFSYDVKMKEKGDIPEGYSVSREKKERFSLILESASTNQTSMYLCASSPRTGIPDTEAFFGQGTRLTVV.

The chain recombines TRBV5-8 with TRBJ1-2; without DNA, the TCRdb call of TRBD1 cannot be checked. CDR1 is SGHTS and CDR2 is YDEGEE in the germline V gene. The CDR3 extends over 13 amino acids. The CDR3 sequence is CASSLAGDLSYTF.

This chain connects TRBV19 to TRBJ1-3. In germline, CDR1 is LNHDA, CDR2 SQIVND (reference sequence). The CDR3 has 15 amino acids. CDR3 residues: CASSNDGATGNTIYF.

The gene calls are TRBV29-1 and TRBJ1-2; TCRdb names TRBD1, which stays unverified in the absence of DNA. Per germline, CDR1 SQVTM and CDR2 ANQGSEA. This CDR3 has 11 residues. CDR3 sequence: CSVTGARGYTF.

The rearrangement links TRBV20-1 to TRBJ2-1; TCRdb's D gene call, TRBD2, goes unchecked for lack of DNA. Germline V gene sequence: CDR1 DFQATT, CDR2 SNEGSKA (reference sequence). CDR3 length: 16 residues. CDR3: CSARLSRDLSYNEQFF.

The chain employs TRBV7-8 and TRBJ2-5; TCRdb designates TRBD1, a call that cannot be tested without DNA. There are 15 residues in the CDR3. In germline, CDR1 is SGHVS, CDR2 FQNEAQ. The CDR3 is CASSLTGQEEETQYF.

V usage is TRBV12-3 or TRBV12-4 and J usage is TRBJ2-1; TCRdb's D call of TRBD2 is untestable without DNA. CDR3 size: 19 residues. CDR3 sequence reads: CASSSTGTSGRSSYNEQFF.